Presented here are 17 T cell receptor beta chains from one specimen sequenced in a study of vaccination and CD4 T cells after COVID-19. These receptors are not linked to any known antigen. Treatment denoted: roughly 10-day PBMC culture with coronavirus spike peptide pools or control peptides (ViraFEST assay). Scientists ran DNA taken from cultured CD4+ T cells through the Oncomine TCR Beta short-read assay for sequencing. TCRdb analysed the PCR reads with MiXCR anew, one entry per CDR3 protein. The sample carries about 14,000 distinct CDR3 sequences, around 60% recorded once. The material sequenced was CD4+ T cells from blood, cultured in vitro. The source is a human donor who had recovered from COVID-19.

V usage is TRBV11-2 and J usage is TRBJ2-7; D may be TRBD1 or TRBD2 (5 bases each). V was shortened by 3 bases and J by 2 bases, with 14 bases between the two germline ends. The CDR3 has 15 residues. Germline values: CDR1 SGHAT, CDR2 FQNNGV. CDR3 sequence (DNA): TGTGCCAGCAGCTTGAACCGGGACGCCGCCTACGAGCAGTACTTC. Its protein product is CASSLNRDAAYEQYF.

The V and J genes are TRBV5-4 and TRBJ1-2; no clear D. V lost 3 bases and J 1 base, leaving 13 bases between the germline ends. Per the germline V gene, CDR1 is SGHNT and CDR2 is YYREEE (reference sequence). This CDR3 has 15 residues. CDR3 region: CASSSLKENNYGYTF. The CDR3 DNA sequence: TGTGCCAGCAGCTCCCTAAAGGAAAATAACTATGGCTACACCTTC.

In its sample, this clonotype ranks as large. This chain uses TRBV6-1 with TRBJ1-2; a weak D match, TRBD1 (5 bases). Between the trimmed V and J ends, which lost 10 bases and 8 bases, there was a span of 23 bases. From germline, CDR1 is MNHNS and CDR2 SASEGT. This CDR3 contains 14 residues. Here the CDR3 DNA reads TGTGCCACTCCCAACCCCGGGACTCTGAGGGGCTACACCTTC. Translating gives CATPNPGTLRGYTF.

The V call is TRBV6-5, the J call TRBJ2-3; D is perhaps TRBD2 (5 bases). Germline V gene lookup returns CDR1 MNHEY and CDR2 SVGAGI. V lost 0 bases and J 6 bases, leaving 10 bases between the germline ends. The CDR3 has 14 amino acids. The CDR3, as DNA: TGTGCCAGCAGTTACTCGATGGGAGTGGATACGCAGTATTTT. Its protein product is CASSYSMGVDTQYF.

The chain combines TRBV7-9 with TRBJ2-1, with D possibly called TRBD1 or TRBD2 (5 bases each). Between the trimmed V and J ends, which lost 5 bases and 9 bases, there was a span of 20 bases. The CDR3 has 15 amino acids. Germline V gene data show CDR1 as SEHNR and CDR2 as FQNEAQ (reference sequence). In DNA form, the CDR3 reads TGTGCCAGCAGCGACACCGGGACGGTTCTAGGTGAGCAGTTCTTC. Translation gives CASSDTGTVLGEQFF.

The chain recombines TRBV2 with TRBJ2-3; D remains unclear. Germline V gene data show CDR1 as SNHLY and CDR2 as FYNNEI. This CDR3 is built from 12 residues. The V gene lost 1 base and the J gene lost 6 bases, with 5 bases spanning the gap. The DNA of the CDR3 is TGTGCCAGCAGTGAAGGGCGGGATACGCAGTATTTT. Translation gives CASSEGRDTQYF. Together with reference TRBV2 and TRBJ2-3, the CDR3 gives the full variable domain: EPEVTQTPSHQVTQMGQEVILRCVPISNHLYFYWYRQILGQKVEFLVSFYNNEISEKSEIFDDQFSVERPDGSNFTLKIRSTKLEDSAMYFCASSEGRDTQYFGPGTRLTVL.

This clonotype was seen more than once but under ten times. The chain carries TRBV7-2 and TRBJ1-2; D remains ambiguous. Trimming removed 5 bases at V and 4 bases at J, with 14 bases between. Germline CDR1 is SGHTA and CDR2 is FQGNSA. This CDR3 contains 14 residues. CDR3 protein: CASSQKGGPYGYTF. For the CDR3, the DNA is TGTGCCAGCAGCCAAAAGGGCGGGCCCTATGGCTACACCTTC. Variable domain in full (rest from reference TRBV7-2 and TRBJ1-2): GAGVSQSPSNKVTEKGKDVELRCDPISGHTALYWYRQSLGQGLEFLIYFQGNSAPDKSGLPSDRFSAERTGGSVSTLTIQRTQQEDSAVYLCASSQKGGPYGYTFGSGTRLTVV.

The sample holds a few counts of this clonotype. V is TRBV24-1 and J is TRBJ1-1, with 7 bases aligning to TRBD1. Germline values: CDR1 KGHDR, CDR2 SFDVKD. The CDR3 is 14 amino acids. The V gene end was trimmed by 4 bases and the J gene end by 4 bases; junction bases not matched to a gene: 5. CDR3 amino acids: CATSDTQGPTEAFF. The CDR3 DNA is TGTGCCACCAGTGACACACAGGGGCCCACTGAAGCTTTCTTT.

This chain uses TRBV28 with TRBJ1-2; D perhaps matches TRBD1 (5 bases). This CDR3 comprises 14 residues. Trimming stripped 5 bases from V and 4 bases from J, with 14 bases between. Germline V gene lookup returns CDR1 MDHEN and CDR2 SYDVKM. The CDR3 loop is CASSPGPLGYGYTF. In DNA, the CDR3 is TGTGCCAGCAGTCCGGGACCGTTGGGCTATGGCTACACCTTC.

The chain joins TRBV7-3 to TRBJ1-1; D gene uncertain. Trimming took 2 bases from V and 3 from J, leaving 7 bases between them. Germline V gene sequence: CDR1 SGHTA, CDR2 FQGTGA. The CDR3 covers 13 residues. CDR3: CASSLQWDTEAFF. The CDR3 DNA reads TGTGCCAGCAGCTTACAGTGGGACACTGAAGCTTTCTTT.

This clonotype was detected only a few times. This sequence joins TRBV12-3 or TRBV12-4 and TRBJ1-5, with D tentatively TRBD1 (5 bases). The CDR3 is made up of 14 amino acids. V gave up 2 bases and J gave up 5 bases, with 10 bases separating them. The CDR3 loop is CASSLRGDYQPQHF. The DNA for the CDR3 is TGTGCCAGCAGTTTACGGGGGGATTATCAGCCCCAGCATTTT.

The V call is TRBV11-2, the J call TRBJ1-2; D is uncertain. The CDR3 consists of 16 residues. Deletions cut 4 bases from V and 0 bases from J, with 15 bases between. Germline V lookup: CDR1 SGHAT, CDR2 FQNNGV. The CDR3 sequence: CASSSFNRRANYGYTF. CDR3 DNA: TGTGCCAGCAGCTCCTTTAACAGAAGGGCTAACTATGGCTACACCTTC.

The V and J genes are TRBV29-1 and TRBJ2-5; 8 nucleotides agree with TRBD2. After removal of 3 bases from V and 5 bases from J, the junction contained 5 bases not matched to a gene. The CDR3 loop spans 13 amino acids. Germline V CDR1 and CDR2: SQVTM, ANQGSEA. Here the CDR3 DNA reads TGCAGCGTTGAGGTTAGCGGGACGGAGACCCAGTACTTC. Its protein is CSVEVSGTETQYF.

This chain's CDR3 is CASSLDRGRENEAFF. CDR3 sequence (DNA): TGTGCCAGCAGCTTAGACAGGGGACGGGAGAATGAAGCTTTCTTT. The chain combines TRBV7-2 with TRBJ1-1, with 7 positions matching TRBD1. The germline gives CDR1 SGHTA, CDR2 FQGNSA. V gave up 1 base and J gave up 7 bases; unmatched junction bases: 9. This CDR3 is built from 15 residues.

In this sample, this clonotype turned up once. The chain employs TRBV11-3 and TRBJ2-4; D call uncertain. V was shortened by 5 bases and J by 3 bases, with 17 bases between the two germline ends. The CDR3 runs 16 residues. Per the germline V gene, CDR1 is SGHNT and CDR2 is YENEEA. The CDR3 loop is CASSPGQNKGKNIQYF. DNA of the CDR3: TGTGCCAGCAGCCCCGGCCAAAACAAGGGCAAAAACATTCAGTACTTC.

The V gene is TRBV19, the J gene TRBJ2-2, with 8 bases that match TRBD2. Germline V gives CDR1 LNHDA, CDR2 SQIVND (reference sequence). With V trimmed by 4 bases and J by 3 bases, 4 bases remained unmatched. There are 15 residues in the CDR3. The CDR3 nucleotides read TGTGCCAGTAGTACCCGGGGGGGGTACACCGGGGAGCTGTTTTTT. It yields the protein CASSTRGGYTGELFF.

The CDR3 DNA sequence: TGTGCCAGCAGCCCGGTGACTAGCGGGATTGCTATCGAGCAGTACTTC. It is translated as CASSPVTSGIAIEQYF. The chain has TRBV7-2 and TRBJ2-7; TRBD2 matches 11 bases. CDR3 length: 16 amino acids. Germline V gene lookup returns CDR1 SGHTA and CDR2 FQGNSA. The V segment lost 5 bases and the J segment 6 bases; nucleotides outside the gene matches: 12.